The 29 T cell receptor beta chains below were found in one sample sequenced in a study of T cells in Graves' hyperthyroidism and ophthalmopathy. RNA transcripts were the template for amplifying TCR beta CDR3 regions. In the first-round RT-PCR of the TCR CDR3, the HTBI primer set was used. Via MiXCR, TCRdb re-called the multiplex PCR reads, giving one row per CDR3 protein. The data hold fewer than 850,000 distinct CDR3 sequences, with roughly 17% observed a single time. The sequencing input was blood. These receptors all come from a man in his fifties or sixties with Graves' hyperthyroidism.

This clonotype appeared many times. The chain joins TRBV24-1 to TRBJ1-5, with a tentative D call TRBD1 (6 bases). The CDR3 extends over 17 amino acids. V lost 4 bases, J lost 4 bases, and 19 bases lay in between. The V gene's germline CDR1 is KGHDR and CDR2 SFDVKD. The CDR3 loop is CATSDTDAGHKNQPQHF. As DNA, the CDR3 is TGTGCCACCAGTGACACGGATGCGGGACACAAAAATCAGCCCCAGCATTTT.

This clonotype was counted many times. The CDR3 protein is CSANTLAGEAYNEQFF. The CDR3 region has the DNA TGCAGTGCTAACACCCTAGCGGGAGAGGCCTACAATGAGCAGTTCTTC. The genes are TRBV20-1 and TRBJ2-1; 10 positions agree with TRBD2. The CDR3 length is 16 residues. V was clipped by 4 bases and J by 2 bases; unmatched bases: 8. The V gene's germline CDR1 is DFQATT and CDR2 SNEGSKA (reference sequence).

Only a few counts were recorded for this clonotype. CDR3 amino acids: CASSRGRFNTEAFF. CDR3 nucleotides: TGTGCCAGCAGTAGGGGACGATTCAACACTGAAGCTTTCTTT. The chain links TRBV25-1 to TRBJ1-1; possible D gene TRBD1, 5 bases. Trimming took off 5 bases at V and 2 bases at J, with 12 bases between the two ends. In germline, CDR1 is MGHDK, CDR2 SYGVNS. CDR3 size: 14 residues.

This clonotype appeared many times. V usage is TRBV7-9 and J usage is TRBJ2-7; unclear D gene. Trimming shortened V by 2 bases and J by 2 bases, and 10 bases separated the two germline ends. CDR3 length: 14 amino acids. Germline values: CDR1 SEHNR, CDR2 FQNEAQ (reference sequence). CDR3 amino acids: CASSLIATPYEQYF. In DNA form, the CDR3 reads TGTGCCAGCAGCTTAATAGCTACACCCTACGAGCAGTACTTC.

This clonotype came up many times. The V and J genes are TRBV27 and TRBJ1-1; a possible D gene is TRBD1 (5 bases). Trimming left V 4 bases short and J 1 base short, with 10 bases between. This CDR3 is built from 14 residues. Germline lookup yields CDR1 MNHEY and CDR2 SMNVEV (reference sequence). Written as DNA, the CDR3 is TGTGCCAGCAGTTCTATTACAGGGAACACTGAAGCTTTCTTT. It codes for CASSSITGNTEAFF.

The chain carries TRBV5-1 and TRBJ2-5; no clear D. The germline V gene has CDR1 SGHRS and CDR2 YFSETQ. V was trimmed by 0 bases and J by 4 bases, leaving 13 bases between them. The CDR3 has 15 amino acids. CDR3 in amino acids: CASSLGSRGLETQYF. Here the CDR3 DNA reads TGCGCCAGCAGCTTGGGATCGAGAGGCCTAGAGACCCAGTACTTC.

The table lists this clonotype with a few counts. The V and J genes are TRBV28 and TRBJ1-3, with 8 bases that match TRBD1. The germline CDR1 and CDR2 sequences are MDHEN and SYDVKM. Germline trimming cut 5 bases from V and 1 base from J; bases unmatched to any gene: 7. This CDR3 has 16 amino acids. The CDR3 is CASSPPQGASGNTIYF. The CDR3 DNA sequence: TGTGCCAGCAGTCCCCCCCAGGGGGCATCTGGAAACACCATATATTTT. The full variable domain, rest sourced from reference TRBV28 and TRBJ1-3, is DVKVTQSSRYLVKRTGEKVFLECVQDMDHENMFWYRQDPGLGLRLIYFSYDVKMKEKGDIPEGYSVSREKKERFSLILESASTNQTSMYLCASSPPQGASGNTIYFGEGSWLTVV.

This clonotype has a count of ten or more. This sequence joins TRBV30 and TRBJ2-5, with unresolved D. Trimming took off 2 bases at V and 9 bases at J, with 19 bases between the two ends. CDR1 GTSNPN and CDR2 SVGIG come from the germline V gene (reference sequence). The CDR3 length is 14 residues. The CDR3 DNA reads as TGTGCCTGGAGTCCCGATATCAACAAGAGACCCCAGTACTTC. Its protein is CAWSPDINKRPQYF.

This clonotype was counted a few times. V is TRBV12-3 or TRBV12-4 and J is TRBJ1-1; no clear D. There are 12 residues in the CDR3. V lost 7 bases and J lost 5, with 11 bases in between. The CDR3 region has the DNA TGTGCCAGCACCCCCAGGCAAACTGAAGCTTTCTTT. It codes for CASTPRQTEAFF.

This chain connects TRBV5-1 to TRBJ1-2, with a weak D call TRBD1 (5 bases). The CDR3 loop spans 15 amino acids. In germline, CDR1 is SGHRS, CDR2 YFSETQ. Trimming pared 0 bases from V and 4 bases from J, leaving 13 bases between. Here the CDR3 reads CASSLGQGGSYGYTF. As DNA, the CDR3 is TGCGCCAGCAGCTTGGGGCAGGGCGGGTCCTATGGCTACACCTTC.

In its sample, this clonotype was seen many times. The chain combines TRBV29-1 with TRBJ2-1, with 9 bases fitting TRBD1. This CDR3 spans 14 amino acids. Germline V gene lookup returns CDR1 SQVTM and CDR2 ANQGSEA. V gave up 6 bases and J gave up 7 bases; unmatched junction bases: 10. In DNA form, the CDR3 reads TGCAGCGTGGAACCGGGACAGGGTGTAAATGAGCAGTTCTTC. Protein sequence: CSVEPGQGVNEQFF.

This clonotype has a handful of counts. This chain joins TRBV6-1 and TRBJ1-2; maybe TRBD1 (5 bases). The CDR3 has 13 residues. Looked up from germline, CDR1 is MNHNS and CDR2 is SASEGT. Trimming shortened V by 3 bases and J by 3 bases, and 8 bases separated the two germline ends. The CDR3 nucleotides read TGTGCCAGCAGTGATCCGGGACACTATGGCTACACCTTC. Residues: CASSDPGHYGYTF.

V is TRBV2 and J is TRBJ2-3; possibly TRBD1 for D (6 bases). The CDR3 runs to 15 residues. From germline, CDR1 is SNHLY and CDR2 FYNNEI. V was trimmed by 7 bases and J by 3 bases, leaving 17 bases between them. The CDR3 spells CASMSGFQGTDTQYF. The CDR3, as DNA: TGTGCCAGCATGAGCGGTTTTCAGGGGACAGATACGCAGTATTTT.

The chain has TRBV4-1 and TRBJ2-2; the D call may be TRBD1 or TRBD2 (6 bases each). V lost 1 base to trimming and J lost 0 bases, with 15 bases between them. The V gene's germline CDR1 is MGHRA and CDR2 YSYEKL. There are 18 residues in the CDR3. In DNA, the CDR3 is TGCGCCAGCAGCCAAGTATTTACAGGGAGGACGAACACCGGGGAGCTGTTTTTT. Translating gives CASSQVFTGRTNTGELFF.

This clonotype came up many times. The chain uses TRBV19 and TRBJ1-1; no clear D gene. V dropped 7 bases and J dropped 5 bases, with 14 bases sitting between them. The germline CDR1 and CDR2 sequences are LNHDA and SQIVND (reference sequence). This CDR3 has 13 amino acids. CDR3 residues: CASTESPWTEAFF. CDR3 sequence (DNA): TGTGCCAGTACCGAGAGTCCTTGGACTGAAGCTTTCTTT.

This clonotype was seen ten or more times. This chain connects TRBV2 to TRBJ2-4, with D uncertain. The germline V gene has CDR1 SNHLY and CDR2 FYNNEI. The CDR3 totals 12 residues. V was clipped by 1 base and J by 10 bases, with 8 bases between them. In DNA, the CDR3 is TGTGCCAGCAGTGAAGACCTCCTAATTCAGTACTTC. This translates into CASSEDLLIQYF.

This clonotype occurred a few times. The chain has TRBV7-2 and TRBJ2-5, with 15 bases that match TRBD2. This CDR3 has 18 residues. Germline V gives CDR1 SGHTA, CDR2 FQGNSA. Trimming took 5 bases from V and 2 from J; bases not matched to a gene: 9. The CDR3 bases are TGTGCCAGCAGCGACGGGACTAGCGGGAGGAATAAACAAGAGACCCAGTACTTC. Protein: CASSDGTSGRNKQETQYF.

In its sample, this clonotype was seen many times. The chain uses TRBV7-8 and TRBJ1-6; possible D gene TRBD1, 5 bases. V was clipped by 5 bases and J by 7 bases, with 12 bases between them. Germline V lookup: CDR1 SGHVS, CDR2 FQNEAQ. This CDR3 comprises 14 residues. CDR3 sequence reads: CASSGGTPNSPLHF. The CDR3 DNA follows: TGTGCCAGCAGCGGCGGGACCCCAAATTCACCCCTCCACTTT.

At least ten counts were recorded for this clonotype. The chain links TRBV28 to TRBJ2-1; the D gene could be TRBD1 or TRBD2 (5 bases each). In germline, CDR1 is MDHEN, CDR2 SYDVKM. The CDR3 is 16 amino acids. V lost 6 bases and J lost 0, with 15 bases in between. CDR3 in amino acids: CASRFPGADSYNEQFF. CDR3 nucleotides: TGTGCCAGCAGGTTTCCCGGGGCAGACTCCTACAATGAGCAGTTCTTC.

This clonotype has at least ten counts. The rearrangement uses TRBV20-1 and TRBJ2-1, with TRBD2 identical over 12 bases. With V trimmed by 1 base and J by 6 bases, 4 bases remained unmatched. The CDR3 consists of 15 residues. Germline CDR1 reads DFQATT; CDR2 reads SNEGSKA (reference sequence). The chain's CDR3 is CSARGRLAGVNEQFF. The CDR3 bases are TGCAGTGCTAGAGGCCGACTAGCGGGAGTCAATGAGCAGTTCTTC.

The table lists this clonotype with a few counts. The V and J genes are TRBV6-1 and TRBJ1-1, with a tentative D call TRBD1 (6 bases). The germline V gene has CDR1 MNHNS and CDR2 SASEGT. The V end lost 5 bases, the J end lost 1 base, and 14 bases lay between the germline ends. CDR3 size: 15 residues. The CDR3 DNA is TGTGCCAGCAGTAGCCGCAGGGGCGGGAACACTGAAGCTTTCTTT. Translating gives CASSSRRGGNTEAFF.

This clonotype came up a few times. V is TRBV19 and J is TRBJ2-3, with 7 bases lining up with TRBD2. The CDR3 is made up of 16 amino acids. Germline CDR1 LNHDA, CDR2 SQIVND (reference sequence). V shed 7 bases and J 1 base; nucleotides not matched to a gene: 11. CDR3 sequence (DNA): TGTGCCAGTACAACCTCCGGGCTAGCGGGCACAGATACGCAGTATTTT. The encoded protein is CASTTSGLAGTDTQYF.

The table lists this clonotype with many counts. The chain joins TRBV24-1 to TRBJ2-1, with 7 bases aligning to TRBD2. The CDR3 runs to 16 residues. Trimming took 1 base from V and 0 from J; bases not matched to a gene: 2. Looked up from germline, CDR1 is KGHDR and CDR2 is SFDVKD. DNA of the CDR3: TGTGCCACCAGTGATTTAGGCGGGAGCTCCTACAATGAGCAGTTCTTC. Translated, it gives CATSDLGGSSYNEQFF.

In its sample, this clonotype was seen many times. The V and J genes are TRBV19 and TRBJ2-3; D is uncertain. The CDR3 spans 13 residues. Trimming shortened V by 4 bases and J by 2 bases, and 7 bases separated the two germline ends. In germline, CDR1 is LNHDA, CDR2 SQIVND (reference sequence). CDR3 residues: CASSTVSTDTQYF. The CDR3 DNA reads TGTGCCAGTAGTACGGTTTCCACAGATACGCAGTATTTT.

The V gene is TRBV6-2 or TRBV6-3, the J gene TRBJ2-7; D possibly matches TRBD1 or TRBD2 (5 bases each). V was pared by 2 bases and J by 6 bases, with 8 bases between. Per germline, CDR1 MNHEY and CDR2 SVGEGT. The CDR3 is 12 residues long. The CDR3 sequence is CASSYARGEQYF. The CDR3 bases are TGTGCCAGCAGTTACGCGAGGGGCGAGCAGTACTTC.

There are a few counts of this clonotype. The chain carries TRBV18 and TRBJ2-1; 11 positions match TRBD1. This CDR3 spans 16 amino acids. The germline CDR1 and CDR2 sequences are KGHSH and LQKENI. Trimming removed 0 bases from V and 7 bases from J; junction bases left unmatched: 5. CDR3 nucleotides: TGTGCCAGCTCACCACCGGACAGGGGGCGCGGGAATGAGCAGTTCTTC. Its protein product is CASSPPDRGRGNEQFF.

Only a few counts were recorded for this clonotype. The V call is TRBV12-3 or TRBV12-4, the J call TRBJ2-7, with TRBD2 matching 7 bases. The CDR3 runs 14 residues. V trimming: 5 bases; J trimming: 2 bases; junction bases outside the gene matches: 6. The CDR3 spells CASSEPGTTYEQYF. The CDR3 coding sequence is TGTGCCAGCAGTGAACCCGGGACTACCTACGAGCAGTACTTC.

The chain joins TRBV6-2 or TRBV6-3 to TRBJ2-3; D uncertain. The V and J ends lost 6 bases and 5 bases respectively, with 12 bases between them. There are 13 residues in the CDR3. Germline V gene data show CDR1 as MNHEY and CDR2 as SVGEGT. CDR3 protein: CASRPPVQDTQYF. The CDR3 DNA is TGTGCCAGCAGACCACCCGTACAAGATACGCAGTATTTT.

This clonotype was detected ten times or more. The chain recombines TRBV2 with TRBJ1-1, with no clear D. V lost 4 bases, J lost 4 bases, and 13 bases lay in between. This CDR3 has 14 amino acids. Germline CDR1 and CDR2: SNHLY and FYNNEI. This CDR3 is CASSAMLARTEAFF. In nucleotides, the CDR3 is TGTGCCAGCAGTGCCATGCTGGCCCGCACTGAAGCTTTCTTT.